This T cell receptor (beta chain) was recovered during a study of T cell responses to AZD1222 COVID-19 vaccine. This CDR3 has 18 amino acids. Germline V gene sequence: CDR1 SGHTA, CDR2 FQGNSA. With V trimmed by 2 bases and J by 0 bases, 12 bases remained unmatched. The repertoire was sequenced with immunoSEQ multiplex PCR; TCRdb's copy has only in-frame clones and lacks some. The data show about 140,000 clones, approximately 90% seen once. The sequences come from peripheral blood, collected 28 days after the second AZD1222 dose. This receptor was identified in an adult who received the AZD1222 COVID-19 vaccine. The chain combines TRBV7-2 with TRBJ1-2; 7 nucleotides agree with TRBD1. The CDR3 region has the DNA TGTGCCAGCAGCTTATTTCCAGGGGGAGCCCTATCTAACTATGGCTACACCTTC. It encodes CASSLFPGGALSNYGYTF.